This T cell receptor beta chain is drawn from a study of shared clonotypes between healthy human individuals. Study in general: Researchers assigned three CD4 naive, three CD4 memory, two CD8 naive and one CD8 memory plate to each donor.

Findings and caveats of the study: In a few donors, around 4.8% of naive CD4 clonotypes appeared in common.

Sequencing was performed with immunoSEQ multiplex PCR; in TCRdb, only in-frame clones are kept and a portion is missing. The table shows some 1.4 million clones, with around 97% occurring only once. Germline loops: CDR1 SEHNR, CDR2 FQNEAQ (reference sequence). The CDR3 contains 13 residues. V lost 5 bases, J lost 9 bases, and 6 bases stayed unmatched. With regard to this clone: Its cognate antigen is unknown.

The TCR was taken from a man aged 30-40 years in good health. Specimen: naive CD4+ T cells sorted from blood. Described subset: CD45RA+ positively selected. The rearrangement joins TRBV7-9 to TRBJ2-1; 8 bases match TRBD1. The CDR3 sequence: CASSADRVFEQFF. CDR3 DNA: TGTGCCAGCAGCGCGGACAGGGTCTTTGAGCAGTTCTTC.